The 32 T cell receptor beta chains listed next were all sequenced from one sample in a study of quantifying T cell responses using KT2 cells. Overall study context: RNA was reverse transcribed with TCR alpha and beta constant-region primers.

The cDNA 3' end received a ligated oligonucleotide with a UMI. The first PCR ran approximately 4 cycles with an equimolar RC1.1 and RC1.2 beta primer mix. TCRdb reprocessed the UMI-ligation and nested PCR reads via MiXCR and lists one record per CDR3 protein. Of over 55,000 distinct CDR3 sequences in the sample, 9% to 15% are singletons; the top ten hold around a tenth. The sample was PBMCs spiked with cells of the T cell clone KT2. Receptor source: a human donor.

This clonotype turned up a few times. The J gene is TRBJ2-3, the V gene TRBV3-1; 9 bases fit TRBD2. V gave up 0 bases and J gave up 8 bases; unmatched junction bases: 9. The germline gives CDR1 LGHDT, CDR2 YNNKEL (reference sequence). The length of the CDR3 is 16 residues. CDR3 protein: CASSQDFTTSGVTQYF. The CDR3 region has the DNA TGTGCCAGCAGCCAAGATTTTACGACTAGCGGAGTTACGCAGTATTTT.

The gene calls are TRBV20-1 and TRBJ1-1, with D possibly matching TRBD1 (5 bases). Germline values: CDR1 DFQATT, CDR2 SNEGSKA (reference sequence). The CDR3 runs 14 residues. V lost 1 base and J 0 bases, leaving 9 bases between the germline ends. CDR3 bases: TGCAGTGCTAGAGTCGGGGGACTGAACACTGAAGCTTTCTTT. Protein sequence: CSARVGGLNTEAFF.

V is TRBV5-1 and J is TRBJ2-4; TRBD1 might be the D (5 bases). This CDR3 has 15 residues. Trimming removed 0 bases at V and 1 base at J, with 8 bases between. Germline lookup yields CDR1 SGHRS and CDR2 YFSETQ. CDR3 protein: CASSLGKGAKNIQYF. The CDR3 DNA is TGCGCCAGCAGCTTGGGAAAGGGGGCCAAAAACATTCAGTACTTC.

This clonotype was seen a few times. This rearrangement joins TRBV4-2 to TRBJ2-7, with D perhaps being TRBD1 or TRBD2 (5 bases each). This CDR3 comprises 13 residues. Between the trimmed V and J ends, which lost 4 bases and 6 bases, there was a span of 13 bases. Germline CDR1 is LGHNA and CDR2 is YNFKEQ. This chain's CDR3 is CASSPRDHCEQYF. CDR3 nucleotides: TGTGCCAGCAGCCCCAGGGACCACTGCGAGCAGTACTTC.

This clonotype was recorded many times. V usage is TRBV12-3 or TRBV12-4 and J usage is TRBJ2-1; TRBD2 agrees at 9 bases. The V gene end was trimmed by 1 base and the J gene end by 4 bases; junction bases not matched to a gene: 11. CDR3 length equals 18 residues. The CDR3: CASSLVRRGLAPYNEQFF. The CDR3 region has the DNA TGTGCCAGCAGTTTAGTCCGCCGCGGACTAGCGCCTTACAATGAGCAGTTCTTC.

This clonotype has at least ten counts. The chain joins TRBV29-1 to TRBJ1-3, with 8 bases fitting TRBD1. CDR3 length: 14 amino acids. V gave up 6 bases and J gave up 4 bases; unmatched junction bases: 8. The germline V gene has CDR1 SQVTM and CDR2 ANQGSEA. CDR3 bases: TGCAGCGTCGATACAGGGGGTTCCGGAAACACCATATATTTT. This codes for CSVDTGGSGNTIYF. Together with reference TRBV29-1 and TRBJ1-3, the CDR3 gives the full variable domain: SAVISQKPSRDICQRGTSLTIQCQVDSQVTMMFWYRQQPGQSLTLIATANQGSEATYESGFVIDKFPISRPNLTFSTLTVSNMSPEDSSIYLCSVDTGGSGNTIYFGEGSWLTVV.

The V gene is TRBV5-1, the J gene TRBJ2-5; D perhaps matches TRBD1 (6 bases). The germline V gene has CDR1 SGHRS and CDR2 YFSETQ. The V and J ends lost 3 bases and 5 bases respectively, with 11 bases between them. The CDR3 sequence is 13 residues long. CDR3 residues: CASSWDGQETQYF. The CDR3 bases are TGCGCCAGCAGCTGGGACGGACAGGAGACCCAGTACTTC.

This clonotype turned up a few times. The chain couples TRBV2 to TRBJ2-7, with TRBD1 matching over 8 bases. This CDR3 comprises 15 residues. Germline V gene data show CDR1 as SNHLY and CDR2 as FYNNEI. The trim removed 6 bases at V and 3 bases at J, leaving 10 bases unmatched. The CDR3 DNA sequence: TGTGCCAGCAGCGATACCGGGACAGGAGGCTACGAGCAGTACTTC. As protein: CASSDTGTGGYEQYF.

This clonotype was found many times. The J gene is TRBJ1-1, the V gene TRBV7-8; a weak D match, TRBD1 (6 bases). V dropped 2 bases and J dropped 5 bases, with 12 bases sitting between them. CDR3 length: 14 residues. Germline V CDR1 and CDR2: SGHVS, FQNEAQ. This CDR3 reads CASSLWGAQTEAFF. The CDR3 region has the DNA TGTGCCAGCAGCTTATGGGGGGCGCAGACTGAAGCTTTCTTT.

The genes are TRBV5-4 and TRBJ2-7; D unclear. Deletions cut 0 bases from V and 0 bases from J, with 7 bases between. This CDR3 contains 14 residues. CDR1 is SGHNT and CDR2 is YYREEE in the germline V gene (reference sequence). CDR3 amino acids: CASSLGLNSYEQYF. CDR3 coding DNA: TGTGCCAGCAGCTTGGGACTCAACTCCTACGAGCAGTACTTC. Supplemented by reference TRBV5-4 and TRBJ2-7, the full variable domain reads ETGVTQSPTHLIKTRGQQVTLRCSSQSGHNTVSWYQQALGQGPQFIFQYYREEENGRGNFPPRFSGLQFPNYSSELNVNALELDDSALYLCASSLGLNSYEQYFGPGTRLTVT.

This clonotype was seen more than once but under ten times. This chain uses TRBV29-1 with TRBJ1-2, with D possibly TRBD1 on 5 matching bases. The CDR3 covers 12 residues. Looked up from germline, CDR1 is SQVTM and CDR2 is ANQGSEA. Trimming shortened V by 0 bases and J by 4 bases, and 6 bases separated the two germline ends. The CDR3 coding sequence is TGCAGCGTTGAAGAGGGGACCTATGGCTACACCTTC. This gives the protein CSVEEGTYGYTF.

This clonotype appeared a few times. V and J are TRBV30 and TRBJ1-3; no reliable D call. CDR3 size: 16 residues. V lost 5 bases and J lost 0, with 17 bases in between. Germline V gives CDR1 GTSNPN, CDR2 SVGIG (reference sequence). CDR3 region: CAWDTGMTRSGNTIYF. The CDR3 DNA follows: TGTGCCTGGGATACCGGGATGACACGCTCTGGAAACACCATATATTTT.

The chain couples TRBV7-8 to TRBJ2-1; the match to TRBD2 covers 10 bases. Trimming took 10 bases from V and 15 from J; bases not matched to a gene: 15. Germline V gene sequence: CDR1 SGHVS, CDR2 FQNEAQ. CDR3 length: 13 amino acids. The CDR3 region is CATELSMLAGVFF. The DNA of the CDR3 is TGTGCCACAGAGCTTAGCATGCTAGCGGGGGTGTTCTTC.

The chain links TRBV7-2 to TRBJ2-4; 7 bases fit TRBD1. There are 16 residues in the CDR3. Germline V lookup: CDR1 SGHTA, CDR2 FQGNSA. V shed 4 bases and J 7 bases; nucleotides not matched to a gene: 13. This CDR3 reads CASSYDGTVLANIQYF. The CDR3 DNA follows: TGTGCCAGCAGCTATGACGGGACAGTTCTTGCCAACATTCAGTACTTC. Full variable domain (rest looked up from reference TRBV7-2 and TRBJ2-4): GAGVSQSPSNKVTEKGKDVELRCDPISGHTALYWYRQSLGQGLEFLIYFQGNSAPDKSGLPSDRFSAERTGGSVSTLTIQRTQQEDSAVYLCASSYDGTVLANIQYFGAGTRLSVL.

This clonotype came up a few times. The rearrangement joins TRBV6-2 or TRBV6-3 to TRBJ2-2; TRBD1 agrees at 9 bases. The V gene end was trimmed by 5 bases and the J gene end by 5 bases; junction bases not matched to a gene: 12. The CDR3 extends over 17 amino acids. In germline, CDR1 is MNHEY, CDR2 SVGEGT. CDR3 nucleotide sequence: TGTGCCAGCAGTCGCGGGACAGGGTGGATGGAGACCGGGGAGCTGTTTTTT. Its translation is CASSRGTGWMETGELFF.

This clonotype was counted at least ten times. The genes are TRBV9 and TRBJ1-2; D might be TRBD1 (5 bases). CDR3 length: 14 residues. Germline loops: CDR1 SGDLS, CDR2 YYNGEE. The ends were cut back, 7 bases at V and 4 bases at J, with 17 bases in the middle. This CDR3 reads CASRSGTDSYGYTF. In DNA form, the CDR3 reads TGTGCCAGCCGTTCCGGGACGGACTCCTATGGCTACACCTTC. Filled out from reference TRBV9 and TRBJ1-2, the complete variable domain reads DSGVTQTPKHLITATGQRVTLRCSPRSGDLSVYWYQQSLDQGLQFLIQYYNGEERAKGNILERFSAQQFPDLHSELNLSSLELGDSALYFCASRSGTDSYGYTFGSGTRLTVV.

This clonotype was detected a few times. The V gene is TRBV29-1, the J gene TRBJ2-1; TRBD2 agrees at 11 bases. The CDR3 is 13 amino acids. Germline CDR1 and CDR2: SQVTM and ANQGSEA. The V segment lost 2 bases and the J segment 10 bases; nucleotides outside the gene matches: 4. The CDR3 loop is CSVETSGGREQFF. The CDR3 DNA is TGCAGCGTTGAAACTAGCGGGGGCCGGGAGCAGTTCTTC.

This clonotype showed up just a few times. This chain joins TRBV7-9 and TRBJ2-2; weak D call: TRBD2 (6 bases). Trimming took off 2 bases at V and 0 bases at J, with 10 bases between the two ends. Per germline, CDR1 SEHNR and CDR2 FQNEAQ (reference sequence). The CDR3 covers 16 residues. CDR3 amino acids: CASSLWRGANTGELFF. DNA for the CDR3: TGTGCCAGCAGCTTATGGAGGGGCGCGAACACCGGGGAGCTGTTTTTT.

This clonotype was seen at least ten times. The chain employs TRBV20-1 and TRBJ1-1, with 9 bases matching TRBD1. The CDR3 has 15 amino acids. The V gene end was trimmed by 5 bases and the J gene end by 2 bases; junction bases not matched to a gene: 9. From germline, CDR1 is DFQATT and CDR2 SNEGSKA (reference sequence). CDR3 residues: CSAVPWDRANTEAFF. CDR3 sequence (DNA): TGCAGTGCTGTTCCCTGGGACAGGGCTAACACTGAAGCTTTCTTT.

This clonotype has a handful of counts. The J gene is TRBJ2-7, the V gene TRBV12-3 or TRBV12-4, with D possibly TRBD2 on 5 matching bases. This CDR3 is 15 amino acids long. The ends were cut back, 8 bases at V and 5 bases at J, with 22 bases in the middle. The CDR3 DNA sequence: TGTGCCAGCGGCTTCGAGGGCCTTGGTGAGGACGAGCAGTACTTC. Residues: CASGFEGLGEDEQYF.

The chain joins TRBV14 to TRBJ1-6, with TRBD1 identical over 7 bases. Germline V gene lookup returns CDR1 SGHDN and CDR2 FVKESK. The V segment lost 4 bases and the J segment 7 bases; nucleotides outside the gene matches: 7. The CDR3 runs to 15 residues. CDR3 region: CASSRSRGSNSPLHF. The CDR3 region has the DNA TGTGCCAGCAGCCGATCCAGGGGGAGCAATTCACCCCTCCACTTT.

This clonotype has only a few counts. The V call is TRBV29-1, the J call TRBJ2-3; D is possibly TRBD1 or TRBD2 (5 bases each). In germline, CDR1 is SQVTM, CDR2 ANQGSEA. Trimming cost V 0 bases and J 2 bases, with 9 bases left between them. This CDR3 is 14 amino acids long. Written as DNA, the CDR3 is TGCAGCGTTGAAGATCCGGGACCCACAGATACGCAGTATTTT. Protein product: CSVEDPGPTDTQYF.

V usage is TRBV5-6 and J usage is TRBJ1-5, with no clear D. The ends were cut back, 4 bases at V and 3 bases at J, with 8 bases in the middle. Per the germline V gene, CDR1 is SGHDT and CDR2 is YYEEEE. This CDR3 is built from 13 residues. The CDR3 DNA reads as TGTGCCAGCAGCATGGGAGACAATCAGCCCCAGCATTTT. Protein product: CASSMGDNQPQHF.

This clonotype was counted a few times. The genes are TRBV4-2 and TRBJ1-1, with 12 bases fitting TRBD1. The CDR3 has 18 residues. Germline CDR1 LGHNA, CDR2 YNFKEQ. J lost 5 bases, V lost 2 bases, and 12 bases had no gene match. DNA of the CDR3: TGTGCCAGCAGCCAACCAGTGAGGGGACAGGGGGCTGGTACTGAAGCTTTCTTT. Its protein is CASSQPVRGQGAGTEAFF.

This clonotype appeared a few times. The rearrangement links TRBV29-1 to TRBJ1-1; no definite D call. Looked up from germline, CDR1 is SQVTM and CDR2 is ANQGSEA. The CDR3 is made up of 15 amino acids. The V and J ends lost 4 bases and 0 bases respectively, with 15 bases between them. CDR3 amino acids: CSVGRSPSMNTEAFF. CDR3 nucleotide sequence: TGCAGCGTTGGACGATCTCCGTCCATGAACACTGAAGCTTTCTTT.

Concerning this clonotype: This may stem from a read error, because a much larger clone lies one nucleotide away. The chain has TRBV2 and TRBJ1-1; D remains ambiguous. Per the germline V gene, CDR1 is SNHLY and CDR2 is FYNNEI. This CDR3 is 11 amino acids long. Trimming removed 6 bases at V and 0 bases at J, with 2 bases between. CDR3: CASRLNTEAFF. CDR3 bases: TGTGCCAGCAGACTGAACACTGAAGCTTTCTTT.

Only a few counts were recorded for this clonotype. The J gene is TRBJ2-3, the V gene TRBV7-3; 11 positions match TRBD2. Germline V CDR1 and CDR2: SGHTA, FQGTGA. The CDR3 sequence is 17 residues long. The ends lost 5 bases at V and 6 bases at J; junction bases unmatched: 13. The CDR3 DNA follows: TGTGCCAGCAGCCGCACGGCGTCTAGCGGGAGGATGGATACGCAGTATTTT. Its protein product is CASSRTASSGRMDTQYF.

This clonotype has more than one count but fewer than ten. V usage is TRBV28 and J usage is TRBJ1-5, with TRBD1 identical over 10 bases. This CDR3 comprises 18 residues. The J segment lost 6 bases and the V segment lost 5 bases, leaving 16 bases of the junction unmatched. Germline CDR1 MDHEN, CDR2 SYDVKM. The CDR3 bases are TGTGCCAGCAGTATCATAGGGACAGGGGTAAGAAGGAGTCAGCCCCAGCATTTT. Translation: CASSIIGTGVRRSQPQHF.

At least ten counts were recorded for this clonotype. The rearrangement joins TRBV10-3 to TRBJ2-7, with D possibly matching TRBD2 (6 bases). CDR3 length: 15 residues. V lost 3 bases and J 3 bases, leaving 15 bases between the germline ends. Germline values: CDR1 ENHRY, CDR2 SYGVKD. CDR3 region: CAISDGIRGLYEQYF. In nucleotides, the CDR3 is TGTGCCATCAGTGATGGCATAAGGGGACTCTACGAGCAGTACTTC.

The rearrangement uses TRBV30 and TRBJ1-1; the D gene is possibly TRBD1 (5 bases). Trimming removed 1 base from V and 1 base from J, with 7 bases in between. From germline, CDR1 is GTSNPN and CDR2 SVGIG (reference sequence). CDR3 size: 13 residues. Here the CDR3 reads CAWSGDGNTEAFF. CDR3 nucleotide sequence: TGTGCCTGGAGTGGGGACGGGAACACTGAAGCTTTCTTT.

The chain joins TRBV5-1 to TRBJ2-5, with 9 bases identical to TRBD2. The germline V gene has CDR1 SGHRS and CDR2 YFSETQ. V lost 3 bases and J lost 5; bases outside the gene matches: 5. The CDR3 spans 14 residues. The CDR3 loop is CASSSGLALETQYF. CDR3 in DNA: TGCGCCAGCAGCTCGGGACTAGCACTCGAGACCCAGTACTTC. Variable domain in full (rest from reference TRBV5-1 and TRBJ2-5): KAGVTQTPRYLIKTRGQQVTLSCSPISGHRSVSWYQQTPGQGLQFLFEYFSETQRNKGNFPGRFSGRQFSNSRSEMNVSTLELGDSALYLCASSSGLALETQYFGPGTRLLVL.

The chain combines TRBV5-1 with TRBJ1-1; TRBD1 matches at 9 bases. Germline V CDR1 and CDR2: SGHRS, YFSETQ. CDR3 size: 14 residues. With 5 bases clipped from V and 1 base from J, the junction kept 3 bases outside the gene matches. CDR3 sequence (DNA): TGCGCCAGCAGAGGGGACAGGGCGAACACTGAAGCTTTCTTT. This encodes CASRGDRANTEAFF.